The rows below give T cell receptor beta chains drawn from one sample of a study of T cells in Graves' hyperthyroidism and ophthalmopathy. TCRdb reanalysed the multiplex PCR reads using MiXCR and keeps one entry per CDR3 protein. The sample includes about 410,000 distinct CDR3 sequences, 14% to 15% of them seen just once. The specimen was blood. These receptors all come from a man aged 18 to 29 with Graves' ophthalmopathy. The CDR3 runs from the conserved cysteine through the conserved F or W. D genes are given only for firm matches. Not every row has a clone size; where given, it reads once, few, many or a size class.

d_call	v_call	clone_size	j_call	cdr3_nt	cdr3_aa
TRBD2	TRBV11-2	many	TRBJ2-1	TGTGCCAGCAGCGGTAGCGGGGGGGAGTTCTTC	CASSGSGGEFF
.	TRBV5-1	many	TRBJ2-3	TGCGCCAGCAGCTTCAGACGGGACCGGGGGGATACGCAGTATTTT	CASSFRRDRGDTQYF
TRBD1	TRBV9	.	TRBJ1-2	TGTGCCAGCAGCGGAGGACAGGGGGGCCCGCCTAACTATGGCTACACCTTC	CASSGGQGGPPNYGYTF
.	TRBV6-1	many	TRBJ2-1	TGTGCCAGCAGGACAGGGTCCGGGGGTGAGCAGTTCTTC	CASRTGSGGEQFF
TRBD2	TRBV19	few	TRBJ2-1	TGTGCCAGTAGTATGGGTAGCGGGAGAAGGAATGAGCAGTTCTTC	CASSMGSGRRNEQFF
TRBD2	TRBV5-1	many	TRBJ2-3	TGCGCCAGCAGCGCTGAATGCGTAGCCCCCCGACTAGCGGGACGGACCCTGTACACAGATACGCAGTATTTT	CASSAECVAPRLAGRTLYTDTQYF
TRBD2	TRBV13	many	TRBJ2-7	TGTGCCAGCAGCTTAAGAGCGGGAGGGGGCTACGAGCAGTACTTC	CASSLRAGGGYEQYF
.	TRBV27	few	TRBJ1-6	TGTGCACATTCACCCCTCCACTTT	CAHSPLHF
TRBD1	TRBV7-9	.	TRBJ1-2	TGTGCCAGCAGCAAAGGGGGTAGGGGGCAGAGCTACACCTTC	CASSKGGRGQSYTF
TRBD2	TRBV6-1	.	TRBJ2-7	TGTGCCAGCCTTCCGGGACTAGCAGTCGAGCAGTACTTC	CASLPGLAVEQYF
.	TRBV20-1	many	TRBJ1-2	TGCAGTGCTAGGCGGGAAGGGGCTGGTGGCTACACCTTC	CSARREGAGGYTF
TRBD1	TRBV7-8	.	TRBJ2-1	TGTGCCAGCAGCCCTGGACAGGGGGCGGATGAGCAGTTCTTC	CASSPGQGADEQFF
.	TRBV12-3/TRBV12-4	many	TRBJ1-1	TGTGCCAGCAGTTCAGGGGCCCCTGAAGCTTTCTTT	CASSSGAPEAFF
TRBD2	TRBV7-9	many	TRBJ2-1	TGTGCCAGCAGCCGAACCACACCCCTGGGAGCGGGAGTGTACAATGAGCAGTTCTTC	CASSRTTPLGAGVYNEQFF
.	TRBV18	many	TRBJ1-6	TGTGCCAGCTCACCTGGGAATTCACCCCTCCACTTT	CASSPGNSPLHF
.	TRBV6-1	many	TRBJ1-1	TGTGCCAGCAGTCGGGATGTTATGAACACTGAAGCTTTCTTT	CASSRDVMNTEAFF
.	TRBV20-1	.	TRBJ2-2	TGCAGTGCTAGAGATATGCGGGGCCCGGACGGGGAGCTGTTTTTT	CSARDMRGPDGELFF
.	TRBV29-1	few	TRBJ1-5	TGCAGCGTTGTGGAGGGGGGCAATCAGCCCCAGCATTTT	CSVVEGGNQPQHF
TRBD2	TRBV11-3	.	TRBJ2-2	TGTGCCAGCAGCCCTATTGGGGGGGCCGGGGAGCTGTTTTTT	CASSPIGGAGELFF
.	TRBV12-3/TRBV12-4	many	TRBJ1-1	TGTGCCAGCAGTTTGGTCGACAGTTATATTGAAGCTTTCTTT	CASSLVDSYIEAFF
.	TRBV2	many	TRBJ1-5	TGTGCCAGCAGTCCGGACGCCGGCAATCAGCCCCAGCATTTT	CASSPDAGNQPQHF
.	TRBV10-1	.	TRBJ2-2	TGCGCCAGCAGTGATAGGGGAGGCACCGGGGAGCTGTTTTTT	CASSDRGGTGELFF
TRBD1	TRBV7-9	many	TRBJ2-1	TGTGCCAGCAGCTTAGGGACAGGGGGCTTGAATGAGCAGTTCTTC	CASSLGTGGLNEQFF
.	TRBV12-3/TRBV12-4	.	TRBJ1-6	TGTGCCAGCAGTTTAAGCAGGGCAAGTTCACCCCTCCACTTT	CASSLSRASSPLHF
.	TRBV20-1	.	TRBJ1-2	TGCAGTGCTATGGATCAGGGAAACTATGGCTACACCTTC	CSAMDQGNYGYTF
.	TRBV5-1	many	TRBJ1-5	TGCGCCAGCAGCACCTCCCCAGGCTATAGCAATCAGCCCCAGCATTTT	CASSTSPGYSNQPQHF
.	TRBV12-3/TRBV12-4	.	TRBJ1-4	TGTGCCAGCAGTTCCCCGGGGGAGGGGAATGAAAAACTGTTTTTT	CASSSPGEGNEKLFF
.	TRBV20-1	.	TRBJ1-5	TGCAGTGCTAGTTCTGGGACACCGGTTAGGCCCCAGCATTTT	CSASSGTPVRPQHF
.	TRBV10-1	.	TRBJ2-3	TGCGCCAGCAGTGATGGGATGAATACGCAGTATTTT	CASSDGMNTQYF
.	TRBV30	many	TRBJ1-1	TGTGCCTGGATGGTGGGGCTTGAAGCTTTCTTT	CAWMVGLEAFF
TRBD1	TRBV4-1	few	TRBJ1-5	TGCGCCAGCAGCCAAGTGCCCGGGACAGGGGGCAATCAGCCCCAGCATTTT	CASSQVPGTGGNQPQHF